These 23 T cell receptor beta chains were sequenced from one sample in a study of CD8+CD57+ T cells in acquired aplastic anemia. Individuals selected for sequencing had exhibited CD8+CD57+ cell expansion on flow cytometry. The template for TCR beta VDJ and CDR3 sequence profiling was genomic DNA. TCRdb passed the reads through MiXCR, listing each CDR3 protein once. The data hold 150,000 to 200,000 distinct CDR3 sequences, with 71% observed a single time. The material sequenced was sorted CD4+, CD8+, or CD8+CD57+ T cells (not recorded which) from PBMCs. The source of these receptors is a human donor with aplastic anemia.

V is TRBV6-5 and J is TRBJ2-7; D gene ambiguous. V lost 0 bases and J lost 3, with 9 bases in between. Germline V lookup: CDR1 MNHEY, CDR2 SVGAGI. This CDR3 comprises 14 residues. The CDR3 region is CASSYSADYYEQYF. CDR3 coding DNA: TGTGCCAGCAGTTACTCGGCCGATTACTACGAGCAGTACTTC.

CDR3 sequence reads: CASSGGQVLYGYTF. The CDR3, as DNA: TGTGCCAGCAGCGGGGGACAGGTCTTATATGGCTACACCTTC. The chain uses TRBV7-9 and TRBJ1-2; 8 bases agree with TRBD1. With V trimmed by 5 bases and J by 5 bases, 7 bases remained unmatched. This CDR3 is built from 14 residues. CDR1 is SEHNR, CDR2 FQNEAQ, per germline (reference sequence). Using reference TRBV7-9 and TRBJ1-2 for the parts outside the CDR3, the full variable domain is DTGVSQNPRHKITKRGQNVTFRCDPISEHNRLYWYRQTLGQGPEFLTYFQNEAQLEKSRLLSDRFSAERPKGSFSTLEIQRTEQGDSAMYLCASSGGQVLYGYTFGSGTRLTVV.

With regard to this clonotype: A read error may account for a junction end that differs from germline. The chain joins TRBV7-9 to TRBJ2-5, with 10 bases that match TRBD2. The CDR3 has 17 residues. In germline, CDR1 is SEHNR, CDR2 FQNEAQ (reference sequence). CDR3 loop: CASSQGVSGGFQETQYF. As DNA, the CDR3 is TGCGCCAGCAGTCAAGGGGTTAGCGGGGGGTTTCAAGAGACCCAGTACTTC.

CDR3 sequence reads: CAISDSSSGNTIYF. DNA of the CDR3: TGTGCCATCAGTGATAGCAGCTCTGGAAACACCATATATTTT. This chain joins TRBV10-3 and TRBJ1-3; D unclear. The CDR3 is 14 amino acids. Trimming shortened V by 3 bases and J by 0 bases, and 6 bases separated the two germline ends. Germline CDR1 is ENHRY and CDR2 is SYGVKD.

J is TRBJ2-7 and V is TRBV7-6; 7 nucleotides line up with TRBD2. The CDR3 is 14 amino acids. V lost 6 bases to trimming and J lost 7 bases; unmatched junction nucleotides: 12. CDR1 SGHVS and CDR2 FNYEAQ come from the germline V gene. The CDR3 loop is CASSMSGEQFEQYF. For the CDR3, the DNA is TGTGCCAGCAGTATGAGCGGGGAACAGTTTGAGCAGTACTTC. The whole variable domain, remainder taken from reference TRBV7-6 and TRBJ2-7, is GAGVSQSPRYKVTKRGQDVALRCDPISGHVSLYWYRQALGQGPEFLTYFNYEAQQDKSGLPNDRFSAERPEGSISTLTIQRTEQRDSAMYRCASSMSGEQFEQYFGPGTRLTVT.

This chain's CDR3 is CATSESGARGYTF. The CDR3 DNA reads as TGTGCCACCAGTGAGTCGGGGGCGCGGGGCTACACCTTC. The rearrangement joins TRBV24-1 to TRBJ1-2, with D possibly matching TRBD1 (6 bases). The germline gives CDR1 KGHDR, CDR2 SFDVKD. V was shortened by 4 bases and J by 8 bases, with 13 bases between the two germline ends. The CDR3 consists of 13 residues.

The V and J genes are TRBV5-4 and TRBJ2-5; TRBD1 agrees at 9 bases. The J call may be wrong; the DNA end is better matched by TRBJ2-1. Germline V gene data show CDR1 as SGHNT and CDR2 as YYREEE (reference sequence). There are 12 residues in the CDR3. This CDR3 is CASSPGQGKQFF. Written as DNA, the CDR3 is TGTGCCAGCAGCCCGGGACAGGGTAAGCAGTTCTTC.

The chain joins TRBV25-1 to TRBJ2-7, with D perhaps matching TRBD1 or TRBD2 (5 bases each). V lost 6 bases and J lost 7, with 22 bases in between. This CDR3 contains 15 residues. The V gene's germline CDR1 is MGHDK and CDR2 SYGVNS. The CDR3 here is CASSQVGTSFSEQYF. CDR3 nucleotide sequence: TGTGCCAGCAGCCAAGTAGGGACGAGCTTTAGTGAGCAGTACTTC.

This clonotype was observed at least ten times. The genes are TRBV20-1 and TRBJ2-1, with D maybe TRBD1 (7 bases). Germline loops: CDR1 DFQATT, CDR2 SNEGSKA (reference sequence). V lost 8 bases and J 4 bases, leaving 15 bases between the germline ends. The CDR3 runs 13 residues. The chain's CDR3 is CSTGVGGYNEQFF. CDR3 DNA sequence: TGCAGTACAGGGGTGGGGGGTTACAATGAGCAGTTCTTC.

The rearrangement joins TRBV2 to TRBJ1-3; D is unclear. Germline lookup yields CDR1 SNHLY and CDR2 FYNNEI. V was shortened by 1 base and J by 0 bases, with 10 bases between the two germline ends. The CDR3 is 16 amino acids. CDR3 DNA: TGTGCCAGCAGTGAAGGCAGCTATTTCTCTGGAAACACCATATATTTT. Its translation is CASSEGSYFSGNTIYF.

There are many counts of this clonotype. This chain joins TRBV30 and TRBJ2-7; D is unclear. V was shortened by 0 bases and J by 2 bases, with 5 bases between the two germline ends. The CDR3 runs to 12 residues. Germline assignment: CDR1 GTSNPN and CDR2 SVGIG (reference sequence). The CDR3, as DNA: TGTGCCTGGAGTGTGATGGCCTACGAGCAGTACTTC. It encodes CAWSVMAYEQYF.

The chain links TRBV24-1 to TRBJ2-3; possible D gene TRBD1, 6 bases. The CDR3 spans 15 residues. Trimming left V 3 bases short and J 3 bases short, with 12 bases between. Germline V gene data show CDR1 as KGHDR and CDR2 as SFDVKD. CDR3 sequence reads: CATSDPRGGTDTQYF. The CDR3 nucleotides read TGTGCCACCAGTGATCCCAGGGGTGGGACAGATACGCAGTATTTT.

The rearrangement joins TRBV7-8 to TRBJ1-4, with TRBD1 as a possible D gene (6 bases). The V gene lost 5 bases and the J gene lost 8 bases, with 21 bases spanning the gap. CDR3 length equals 16 residues. Germline lookup yields CDR1 SGHVS and CDR2 FQNEAQ. The CDR3 region is CASSEYSMGAGEKLFF. As DNA, the CDR3 is TGTGCCAGCAGCGAGTACTCGATGGGGGCTGGAGAAAAACTGTTTTTT.

V and J are TRBV13 and TRBJ2-5; D is ambiguous. This CDR3 comprises 13 residues. CDR1 PRHDT and CDR2 FYEKMQ come from the germline V gene (reference sequence). V lost 4 bases and J lost 1, with 7 bases in between. The CDR3 loop reads CASSSQLQETQYF. For the CDR3, the DNA is TGTGCCAGCAGCTCACAGCTCCAAGAGACCCAGTACTTC.

This clonotype was recorded once. V gene TRBV29-1 combines with J gene TRBJ2-2; 8 bases are a match to TRBD2. Germline V CDR1 and CDR2: SQVTM, ANQGSEA. The CDR3 loop spans 11 amino acids. V shed 6 bases, J shed 6 bases, and the junction held 0 bases outside the gene matches. The CDR3 loop reads CSVGGAGELFF. Here the CDR3 DNA reads TGCAGCGTCGGGGGGGCCGGGGAGCTGTTTTTT.

V gene TRBV15 combines with J gene TRBJ2-7; 8 bases are a match to TRBD1. The CDR3 consists of 15 residues. Unmatched junction bases numbered 5, after V lost 4 bases and J lost 0 bases. Germline V gene sequence: CDR1 LNHNV, CDR2 YYDKDF (reference sequence). The CDR3 reads CATSIDRGTSYEQYF. Here the CDR3 DNA reads TGTGCCACCAGCATCGACAGGGGAACCTCCTACGAGCAGTACTTC.

The J gene is TRBJ1-2, the V gene TRBV5-1, with 9 nucleotides matching TRBD1. Germline values: CDR1 SGHRS, CDR2 YFSETQ. The CDR3 length is 14 residues. V lost 5 bases to trimming and J lost 5 bases; unmatched junction nucleotides: 7. The CDR3 DNA sequence: TGCGCCAGCAGATCGACAGGGGGGATTTATGGCTACACCTTC. It specifies CASRSTGGIYGYTF.

The V and J genes are TRBV20-1 and TRBJ1-3; D is ambiguous. Looked up from germline, CDR1 is DFQATT and CDR2 is SNEGSKA (reference sequence). V was pared by 0 bases and J by 1 base, with 7 bases between. CDR3 length: 14 amino acids. CDR3 protein: CSARDGGSGNTIYF. The CDR3 DNA reads TGCAGTGCTAGAGACGGCGGATCTGGAAACACCATATATTTT.

This sequence joins TRBV15 and TRBJ1-6; no reliable D call. Trimming took off 1 base at V and 5 bases at J, with 21 bases between the two ends. The length of the CDR3 is 19 residues. Germline V gene sequence: CDR1 LNHNV, CDR2 YYDKDF (reference sequence). The CDR3 is CATSRGGPSPPYDNSPLHF. Here the CDR3 DNA reads TGTGCCACCAGCAGAGGAGGGCCCTCACCCCCCTACGATAATTCACCCCTCCACTTT.

The chain has TRBV10-3 and TRBJ1-2, with D tentatively TRBD1 (6 bases). V gave up 3 bases and J gave up 4 bases, with 12 bases separating them. The V gene's germline CDR1 is ENHRY and CDR2 SYGVKD. The CDR3 has 14 residues. This chain's CDR3 is CAISEGGGGYGYTF. The CDR3 coding sequence is TGTGCCATCAGTGAAGGGGGAGGGGGCTATGGCTACACCTTC.

CDR3 coding DNA: TGTGCCATCAGTGAGGATCCTTATGGCTACACCTTC. Translated, it gives CAISEDPYGYTF. The chain is built from TRBV10-3 and TRBJ1-2; D not resolved. With 2 bases removed from V and 5 bases from J, the gap between germline ends came to 6 bases. Germline V CDR1 and CDR2: ENHRY, SYGVKD. The CDR3 is 12 amino acids.

The chain recombines TRBV9 with TRBJ2-3; 9 bases line up with TRBD2. Trimming took 2 bases from V and 6 from J; bases not matched to a gene: 7. This CDR3 is built from 15 residues. In germline, CDR1 is SGDLS, CDR2 YYNGEE. This CDR3 is CASSVLRGGSDTQYF. As DNA, the CDR3 is TGTGCCAGCAGCGTCTTGCGGGGGGGGAGTGATACGCAGTATTTT.

This clonotype was seen only a few times. The chain combines TRBV9 with TRBJ2-5, with D perhaps TRBD1 (6 bases). V lost 5 bases, J lost 5 bases, and 16 bases lay in between. There are 14 residues in the CDR3. The germline V gene encodes CDR1 SGDLS and CDR2 YYNGEE. Written as DNA, the CDR3 is TGTGCCAGCAGTGCCGTAAGGGGGTTCGAGACCCAGTACTTC. Translated, it gives CASSAVRGFETQYF.